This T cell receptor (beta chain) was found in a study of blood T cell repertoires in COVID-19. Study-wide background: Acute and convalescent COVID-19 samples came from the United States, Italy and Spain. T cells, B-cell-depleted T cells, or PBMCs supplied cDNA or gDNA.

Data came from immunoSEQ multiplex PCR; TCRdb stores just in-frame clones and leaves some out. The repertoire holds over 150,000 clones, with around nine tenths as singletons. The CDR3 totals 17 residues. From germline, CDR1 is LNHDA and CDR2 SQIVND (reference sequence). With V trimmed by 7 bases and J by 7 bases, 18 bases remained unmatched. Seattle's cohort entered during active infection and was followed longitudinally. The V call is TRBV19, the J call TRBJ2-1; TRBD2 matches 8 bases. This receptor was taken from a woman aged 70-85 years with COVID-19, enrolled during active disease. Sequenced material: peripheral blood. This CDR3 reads CASNLGSFGGRKNEQFF. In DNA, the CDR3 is TGTGCCAGTAACCTTGGCTCGTTTGGCGGGAGGAAGAATGAGCAGTTCTTC.